This T cell receptor beta chain is from a study of T cell repertoires in cytomegalovirus infection. As to this clonotype: What it recognizes is unknown.

Points from the study as a whole: HLA-C-restricted CMV-specific TCR beta clonotypes prevailed in the ex vivo response.

Germline CDR1 reads MDHEN; CDR2 reads SYDVKM. Deletions cut 5 bases from V and 8 bases from J, with 21 bases between. This CDR3 has 15 amino acids. Each CDR3 protein is one row after TCRdb ran MiXCR on the reads. The data hold a few hundred thousand distinct CDR3 sequences, with 15% to 20% observed a single time. The material sequenced was PBMCs. The sequence came from a human donor in good health (CMV status not recorded). Some clones in this sample may be carry-over from other donors' samples. The chain joins TRBV28 to TRBJ1-2; D is undetermined. The chain's CDR3 is CASSPHPPGRVGYTF. The CDR3 DNA is TGTGCCAGCAGTCCGCACCCTCCAGGCAGAGTAGGCTACACCTTC.